The source of this T cell receptor (beta chain) is a study of tumor-infiltrating lymphocytes in primary liver carcinoma. Germline V lookup: CDR1 ENHRY, CDR2 SYGVKD. This CDR3 has 13 amino acids. With regard to this clonotype: The germline gene is not matched at one end of the junction; a read error may be the cause.

TCR beta cDNA was prepared out of roughly 0.5 ug total RNA by means of a constant-region primer. Slightly modified ARM-PCR, run as three nested multiplex PCR rounds, produced the TCR beta libraries. It was with TRBV1-TRBV30 forward primers and a C-beta reverse primer that the first two PCR rounds were run, at approximately 10 cycles each. TCRdb re-called the multiplex PCR reads with MiXCR, one entry per CDR3 protein. Of about 350,000 distinct CDR3 sequences listed, less than 65% are singletons. Germline DNA was also extracted, while the blood RNA originated from unsorted whole blood. The sequenced sample was peripheral blood. The V call is TRBV10-3, the J call TRBJ1-2, with D uncertain. The receptor's source is a middle-aged man with primary liver carcinoma and hepatitis B virus infection. The CDR3 sequence: CAISEAINYGYTF. The DNA of the CDR3 is TGTGCTATCAGTGAGGCCATAAACTATGGCTACACCTTC.